These T cell receptor beta chains were read from a single sample in a study of beta chain features in type 1 diabetes. Produced via immunoSEQ multiplex PCR; TCRdb's table is partial and in-frame only. The data show around 150,000 clones, roughly 10% seen once. The sample consisted of central memory CD4+ T cells from blood. The receptors derive from a woman in her thirties with type 1 diabetes. Both conserved end residues are part of each CDR3. Each record gives: clone size, J gene, D gene, V gene, CDR3 DNA, CDR3 protein. The D gene is left open where the match is weak. A row's size may be missing; if present it is once, few, many or a size class.

size: .
J: TRBJ2-1
D: TRBD2
V: TRBV7-2
DNA: TGTGCCAGCAGCCCGCCGGGACTAGCGGGAGCGAAGGAGCAGTTCTTC
CDR3: CASSPPGLAGAKEQFF

size: many
J: TRBJ1-1
D: .
V: TRBV4-1
DNA: TGCGCCAGCAGCCAAGGTGGCGGACAGCGTCCCTGGACTGAAGCTTTCTTT
CDR3: CASSQGGGQRPWTEAFF

size: .
J: TRBJ2-2
D: TRBD1
V: TRBV7-3
DNA: TGTGCCAGCAGCCCCACAGGGGGAACCGGGGAGCTGTTTTTT
CDR3: CASSPTGGTGELFF

size: few
J: TRBJ1-1
D: .
V: TRBV20-1
DNA: TGCAGTGCCAGGAGGACTGGCGAAGCTTTCTTT
CDR3: CSARRTGEAFF

size: few
J: TRBJ1-4
D: .
V: TRBV29-1
DNA: TGCAGCGTCAAAGGACAAGTGGGTGCAGCTAATGAAAAACTGTTTTTT
CDR3: CSVKGQVGAANEKLFF

size: few
J: TRBJ1-2
D: TRBD1
V: TRBV30
DNA: TGTGCCTGGGGGGAGGGGGACAGGGGCGACTACACCTTC
CDR3: CAWGEGDRGDYTF

size: .
J: TRBJ2-1
D: .
V: TRBV18
DNA: TGTGCCAGCTCACCACCGACGCGAGGGTCGGGAGATGAGCAGTTCTTC
CDR3: CASSPPTRGSGDEQFF

size: .
J: TRBJ2-2
D: TRBD1
V: TRBV4-1
DNA: TGCGCCAGCAGCCAAGATAGGGGGCGGGTCACCGGGGAGCTGTTTTTT
CDR3: CASSQDRGRVTGELFF

size: .
J: TRBJ1-1
D: .
V: TRBV2
DNA: TGTGCCAGCAGTGAACAGGGAATGATCAACACTGAAGCTTTCTTT
CDR3: CASSEQGMINTEAFF

size: .
J: TRBJ2-1
D: TRBD2
V: TRBV19
DNA: TGTGCCAGTAGTATTTCTGCGGGAGTCGTCGATGAGCAGTTCTTC
CDR3: CASSISAGVVDEQFF

size: few
J: TRBJ2-3
D: TRBD1
V: TRBV29-1
DNA: TGCAGCGTTGATTGGGACAGGGGAGTCACAGATACGCAGTATTTT
CDR3: CSVDWDRGVTDTQYF

size: .
J: TRBJ2-5
D: .
V: TRBV11-2
DNA: TGTGCCAGCAGCCAAGGACTGATCCAAGAGACCCAGTACTTC
CDR3: CASSQGLIQETQYF

size: .
J: TRBJ1-1
D: TRBD1
V: TRBV4-1
DNA: TGCGCCAGCAGCTCTTCCGGGACAGGGGCCACTGAAGCTTTCTTT
CDR3: CASSSSGTGATEAFF

size: .
J: TRBJ2-7
D: .
V: TRBV6-1
DNA: TGTGCCAGCAGTGAACTTAGCGGCTACTACGAGCAGTACTTC
CDR3: CASSELSGYYEQYF

size: .
J: TRBJ1-1
D: .
V: TRBV19
DNA: TGTGCCAGTCTAAGGAGGAATTCGGACACTGAAGCTTTCTTT
CDR3: CASLRRNSDTEAFF

size: .
J: TRBJ2-5
D: TRBD2
V: TRBV5-1
DNA: TGCGCCAGCAGCTTGGCGACTAGCGGGCCCCAAGAGACCCAGTACTTC
CDR3: CASSLATSGPQETQYF

size: few
J: TRBJ2-7
D: .
V: TRBV27
DNA: TGTGCCAGCAGTCACGGCTACGAGCAGTACTTC
CDR3: CASSHGYEQYF

size: .
J: TRBJ1-4
D: .
V: TRBV6-1
DNA: TGTGCCAGCAGTGAGGGCCTCCTGTTAAAACTGTTTTTT
CDR3: CASSEGLLLKLFF

size: few
J: TRBJ2-2
D: .
V: TRBV11-2
DNA: TGTGCCAGCAGCTCTATCAGGGTGAACACCGGGGAGCTGTTTTTT
CDR3: CASSSIRVNTGELFF

size: many
J: TRBJ1-1
D: .
V: TRBV12-2
DNA: TGTGCAATCGAGACAGGTTCTGAAGCTTTCTTT
CDR3: CAIETGSEAFF

size: few
J: TRBJ2-2
D: .
V: TRBV30
DNA: TGTGCCTGGAGGGCCCTTTGGACCGGGGAGCTGTTTTTT
CDR3: CAWRALWTGELFF

size: .
J: TRBJ1-5
D: TRBD1
V: TRBV7-2
DNA: TGTGCCAGCAGTCCACAGGGGGATCAGCCCCAGCATTTT
CDR3: CASSPQGDQPQHF

size: many
J: TRBJ2-3
D: .
V: TRBV2
DNA: TGTGCCAGCAGTGAGAAACTGGGCACAGATACGCAGTATTTT
CDR3: CASSEKLGTDTQYF

size: .
J: TRBJ2-6
D: TRBD2
V: TRBV30
DNA: TGTGCCTGGGTCCCCGGGGGGTCCGGGGCCAACGTCCTGACTTTC
CDR3: CAWVPGGSGANVLTF

size: few
J: TRBJ2-1
D: TRBD1
V: TRBV5-1
DNA: TGCGCCAGCAGCGAACTAGGGACAGGGGTGGACAATGAGCAGTTCTTC
CDR3: CASSELGTGVDNEQFF

size: few
J: TRBJ2-2
D: TRBD1
V: TRBV11-2
DNA: TGTGCCAGCAGCTCTAGACAGGGGTTCACCGGGGAGCTGTTTTTT
CDR3: CASSSRQGFTGELFF

size: .
J: TRBJ2-3
D: .
V: TRBV19
DNA: TGTGCCAGTAGTGCGGACAGAAGCACAGATACGCAGTATTTT
CDR3: CASSADRSTDTQYF

size: few
J: TRBJ1-2
D: TRBD1
V: TRBV5-6
DNA: TGTGCCAGCAGTCATGGGACAGGGGTGTATGGCTACACCTTC
CDR3: CASSHGTGVYGYTF

size: few
J: TRBJ2-7
D: .
V: TRBV28
DNA: TGTGCCAGCACAACAGGTATCTACGAGCAGTACTTC
CDR3: CASTTGIYEQYF

size: once
J: TRBJ2-1
D: TRBD2
V: TRBV6-1
DNA: TGTGCCAGCGGACTAATAGGCGGGAGTGATAATGAGCAGTTCTTC
CDR3: CASGLIGGSDNEQFF

size: .
J: TRBJ1-1
D: .
V: TRBV4-1
DNA: TGCGCCAGCAGCCTCCGCCGGGTTCTACCTGAAGCTTTCTTT
CDR3: CASSLRRVLPEAFF

size: .
J: TRBJ2-1
D: .
V: TRBV7-6
DNA: TGTGCCAGCAGCTCACCCGGACTAGGGGGACCTAATGAGCAGTTCTTC
CDR3: CASSSPGLGGPNEQFF

size: few
J: TRBJ2-7
D: TRBD1
V: TRBV5-1
DNA: TGCGCCAGCACCACAGGGGCGACCTACGAGCAGTACTTC
CDR3: CASTTGATYEQYF

size: .
J: TRBJ2-2
D: .
V: TRBV6-1
DNA: TGTGCCAGCAGAGGGGGGGCGAACACCGGGGAGCTGTTTTTT
CDR3: CASRGGANTGELFF

size: .
J: TRBJ1-4
D: .
V: TRBV9
DNA: TGTGCCAGCAGCGTAGCCCCCGGGACACCGTTGGAAAAACTGTTTTTT
CDR3: CASSVAPGTPLEKLFF

size: few
J: TRBJ1-2
D: .
V: TRBV27
DNA: TGTGCCAGCTACGGGGGGACCTATGGCTACACCTTC
CDR3: CASYGGTYGYTF

size: .
J: TRBJ2-7
D: .
V: TRBV10-3
DNA: TGTGCCATCAGTGGTAGGAGCTTCGAGCAGTACTTC
CDR3: CAISGRSFEQYF